This entry is about one TCR beta chain. The target antigen is unknown. This record comes from a study of resident and recirculating memory T cells in vitiligo. Study-wide context: Each patient gave two lesional and two nonlesional epidermal shave biopsies, plus PBMCs.

CDR1 and CDR2 from the germline V gene are MNHEY and SVGAGI. This CDR3 has 14 amino acids. V was trimmed by 6 bases and J by 0 bases, leaving 12 bases between them. Profiling relied on immunoSEQ multiplex PCR, and the TCRdb table lists in-frame clones only, not all of them. The sample lists tens of thousands of clones, roughly nine tenths occurring once. Study-wide findings and caveats: No unique dominant TCR clone was found in vitiligo lesions.

The sequenced sample consisted of blood. This sequence was found in a male donor with vitiligo. The chain has TRBV6-5 and TRBJ2-7; the D gene is possibly TRBD1 (5 bases). The CDR3 DNA sequence: TGTGCCAGCAGCGCAGGGCCAGGCTCCTACGAGCAGTACTTC. Encoded protein: CASSAGPGSYEQYF.